Below are 7 T cell receptor beta chains sequenced from a single sample in a study of healthy donors' naive CD4 and CD8 T cells. Each TCR library used around 0.5 ug of total RNA and a linear amplification protocol. TCRdb re-derived calls from the reads in MiXCR, one entry per CDR3 protein. The repertoire includes about 200,000 distinct CDR3 sequences, 65% to 75% of them detected once, and 2% to 2.5% sits in the top ten. The sequenced sample consisted of naive CD4+ and CD8+ T cells sorted from blood, pooled from several donors. These receptors all come from a pool of human donors in good health; the sample pools cells from several healthy donors.

The V gene is TRBV12-3 or TRBV12-4, the J gene TRBJ2-3, with 9 bases that match TRBD2. V lost 2 bases and J lost 4; bases outside the gene matches: 4. This CDR3 has 15 amino acids. The CDR3 nucleotides read TGTGCCAGCAGTTTAACAGCGGGAGGTGCAGATACGCAGTATTTT. Its translation: CASSLTAGGADTQYF.

The chain employs TRBV19 and TRBJ2-7, with D maybe TRBD2 (5 bases). Germline-derived CDR1 and CDR2 are LNHDA and SQIVND (reference sequence). The CDR3 has 13 residues. Trimming removed 6 bases from V and 2 bases from J, with 11 bases in between. This chain's CDR3 is CASSHLRAYEQYF. CDR3 in DNA: TGTGCCAGTAGCCACCTGAGGGCCTACGAGCAGTACTTC.

The V call is TRBV6-5, the J call TRBJ2-1; TRBD2 aligns across 10 bases. Per germline, CDR1 MNHEY and CDR2 SVGAGI. The CDR3 is 15 amino acids. The V segment lost 5 bases and the J segment 10 bases; nucleotides outside the gene matches: 11. CDR3 sequence: CASSPLPSGGSEQFF. The CDR3 nucleotides are TGTGCCAGCAGTCCCCTCCCTAGCGGGGGCTCCGAGCAGTTCTTC.

In the case of this clonotype: At one end the junction does not follow the germline gene, possibly because of a read error. V gene TRBV18 combines with J gene TRBJ1-2; D not certain. CDR3 size: 13 residues. Germline CDR1 and CDR2: KGHSH and LQKENI. Here the CDR3 DNA reads TGTGCCAGCGCCACCCTCGACAACTATGGCTTCACCTTC. Its protein product is CASATLDNYGFTF.

The V call is TRBV5-1, the J call TRBJ1-2; 8 nucleotides match TRBD1. The CDR3 length is 15 residues. CDR1 is SGHRS, CDR2 YFSETQ, per germline. V was pared by 0 bases and J by 5 bases, with 6 bases of the junction left unmatched. The CDR3 is CASSLAGGAWYGYTF. In DNA form, the CDR3 reads TGCGCCAGCAGCTTGGCAGGGGGCGCATGGTATGGCTACACCTTC.

The chain joins TRBV11-2 to TRBJ2-5, with D possibly being TRBD2 (5 bases). The ends were cut back, 5 bases at V and 4 bases at J, with 11 bases in the middle. From germline, CDR1 is SGHAT and CDR2 FQNNGV. This CDR3 spans 13 amino acids. DNA for the CDR3: TGTGCCAGCAGCCAAAGGAGCGGAGAGACCCAGTACTTC. This sequence encodes CASSQRSGETQYF.

The CDR3 DNA reads TGTGCCAGCAGCTTACAGGGGGCAAGGGAGACCCAGTACTTC. It codes for CASSLQGARETQYF. The V and J genes are TRBV5-6 and TRBJ2-5, with TRBD1 identical over 9 bases. This CDR3 is 14 amino acids long. With V trimmed by 2 bases and J by 5 bases, 4 bases remained unmatched. Per germline, CDR1 SGHDT and CDR2 YYEEEE.